This T cell receptor beta chain comes out of a study of T cell repertoires in cytomegalovirus infection. Study information: Carrying CMV and the relevant HLA type showed in public TCR beta signatures.

Using its own MiXCR run on the reads, TCRdb lists one record per CDR3 protein. The sample has 110,000 or so distinct CDR3 sequences, about 30% seen once; the top ten hold more than 35%. The table lists this clonotype with many counts. Its antigen is not known. With 1 base removed from V and 7 bases from J, the gap between germline ends came to 5 bases. Germline CDR1 SEHNR, CDR2 FQNEAQ (reference sequence). The CDR3 sequence is 12 residues long. The sequence came from a human donor in good health (CMV status not recorded). Some clones in this sample may be carry-over from other donors' samples. The rearrangement uses TRBV7-9 and TRBJ1-5; unclear D gene. The sequencing used CD8+ T cells from cultured PBMCs, collected from culture after CMV antigen stimulation. The CDR3 sequence: CASSLGIQPQHF. For the CDR3, the DNA is TGTGCCAGCAGCTTAGGAATCCAGCCCCAGCATTTT.